These 8 T cell receptor beta chains originate from one sample sequenced in a study of T cell responses to AZD1222 COVID-19 vaccine. The data were produced by immunoSEQ multiplex PCR, yet TCRdb's version contains in-frame clones alone and is incomplete. Of 55,000 to 75,000 clones listed, more than 70% were seen once; the top ten hold roughly 8%. This sample comprised peripheral blood, obtained on day 0 of AZD1222 vaccination. The receptors shown here come from an adult in good health.

CDR3 region: CASLQGTNEKLFF. The CDR3 nucleotides read TGTGCCAGTCTACAGGGAACTAATGAAAAACTGTTTTTT. V gene TRBV19 combines with J gene TRBJ1-4; D might be TRBD1 (6 bases). The CDR3 covers 13 residues. V was pared by 8 bases and J by 1 base, with 8 bases between. Looked up from germline, CDR1 is LNHDA and CDR2 is SQIVND (reference sequence).

The chain is built from TRBV6-1 and TRBJ1-5, with D possibly matching TRBD1 (5 bases). CDR1 is MNHNS, CDR2 SASEGT, per germline. V shed 3 bases and J shed 6 bases, with 15 bases lying between them. The CDR3 totals 15 residues. This chain's CDR3 is CASSDRDPGSQPQHF. The DNA for the CDR3 is TGTGCCAGCAGTGACCGGGACCCGGGCAGTCAGCCCCAGCATTTT.

The chain couples TRBV6-2 or TRBV6-3 to TRBJ1-6; 7 bases line up with TRBD1. Trimming removed 0 bases from V and 7 bases from J; junction bases left unmatched: 3. CDR3 length equals 15 residues. In germline, CDR1 is MNHEY, CDR2 SVGEGT. The CDR3 coding sequence is TGTGCCAGCAGTTACTCGGGGACAGCCAATTCACCCCTCCACTTT. Translation: CASSYSGTANSPLHF.

The rearrangement joins TRBV24-1 to TRBJ2-7, with D perhaps assigned TRBD1 or TRBD2 (5 bases each). The CDR3 runs to 17 residues. The ends were cut back, 4 bases at V and 5 bases at J, with 23 bases in the middle. CDR1 is KGHDR and CDR2 is SFDVKD in the germline V gene. CDR3 sequence (DNA): TGTGCCACCAGTGACCTTAGACGGGGCAGGGCTGGCGACGAGCAGTACTTC. It encodes CATSDLRRGRAGDEQYF.

The CDR3 sequence is CASSLERGGGYGYTF. The CDR3 region has the DNA TGTGCCAGCAGCTTAGAGAGGGGGGGCGGCTATGGCTACACCTTC. J is TRBJ1-2 and V is TRBV7-9, with a tentative D call TRBD1 (6 bases). Trimming left V 1 base short and J 4 bases short, with 13 bases between. The CDR3 loop spans 15 amino acids. From germline, CDR1 is SEHNR and CDR2 FQNEAQ (reference sequence).

The chain has TRBV7-8 and TRBJ2-7; no reliable D call. Per the germline V gene, CDR1 is SGHVS and CDR2 is FQNEAQ. The CDR3 is made up of 14 amino acids. V was cut by 1 base and J by 6 bases, with 13 bases left in between. The CDR3 bases are TGTGCCAGCAGCTTAGAGTCGGCAGGCCGCGAGCAGTACTTC. Residues: CASSLESAGREQYF.

The rearrangement joins TRBV14 to TRBJ2-7, with D perhaps matching TRBD2 (6 bases). Germline CDR1 is SGHDN and CDR2 is FVKESK. The CDR3 has 15 amino acids. Trimming took off 0 bases at V and 0 bases at J, with 9 bases between the two ends. CDR3 in amino acids: CASSQEVGGSYEQYF. CDR3 nucleotide sequence: TGTGCCAGCAGCCAAGAGGTGGGGGGCTCCTACGAGCAGTACTTC.

V gene TRBV7-3 combines with J gene TRBJ1-5; the match to TRBD1 covers 11 bases. Unmatched junction bases numbered 11, after V lost 4 bases and J lost 6 bases. Per the germline V gene, CDR1 is SGHTA and CDR2 is FQGTGA. CDR3 length: 17 residues. The CDR3 protein is CASSYTRTGGASQPQHF. DNA for the CDR3: TGTGCCAGCAGCTACACGAGGACAGGGGGCGCGAGTCAGCCCCAGCATTTT.